This is a list of T cell receptor beta chains from one sample in a study of blood T cell repertoires in COVID-19. Profiled with immunoSEQ multiplex PCR; TCRdb holds only in-frame clones, not every one. The repertoire includes approximately 200,000 clones, 70% to 90% of them detected once, and 2.9% sits in the top ten. Sequenced input: peripheral blood. These receptors came from a man aged 50 or older who had recovered from COVID-19. Both conserved end residues are part of each CDR3. D genes are given only for firm matches. Part of the rows lack a size; the others show once, few, many or a class for expanded clones.

length	V	size	J	D	CDR3	DNA
16	TRBV3-1/TRBV3-2	.	TRBJ2-1	TRBD2	CASSQDSLAAYNEQFF	TGTGCCAGCAGCCAAGACTCTCTAGCGGCCTACAATGAGCAGTTCTTC
16	TRBV5-1	.	TRBJ1-2	TRBD1	CASSPQGQGAVYGYTF	TGCGCCAGCAGCCCACAGGGACAGGGGGCGGTCTATGGCTACACCTTC
15	TRBV30	.	TRBJ2-5	TRBD1	CAWSVSGQGARTQYF	TGTGCCTGGAGTGTTTCCGGACAGGGGGCGAGGACCCAGTACTTC
14	TRBV10-1	few	TRBJ2-7	TRBD1	CASSGRQGAVEQYF	TGCGCCAGCAGTGGGAGACAGGGAGCGGTCGAGCAGTACTTC
15	TRBV28	.	TRBJ1-5	TRBD1	CASRGQGVGNQPQHF	TGTGCCAGTCGGGGACAGGGCGTCGGCAATCAGCCCCAGCATTTT
16	TRBV6-1	few	TRBJ1-3	.	CASSGLRSGSGNTIYF	TGTGCCAGCAGTGGGTTGAGGTCGGGGTCTGGAAACACCATATATTTT
12	TRBV12-3/TRBV12-4	.	TRBJ2-7	.	CASSLDIYEQYF	TGTGCCAGCAGTTTAGATATCTACGAGCAGTACTTC
14	TRBV6-5	.	TRBJ2-3	TRBD2	CASKTSGNADTQYF	TGTGCCAGCAAAACTAGCGGGAATGCAGATACGCAGTATTTT
15	TRBV6-5	.	TRBJ2-5	TRBD1	CASSTQTGGSETQYF	TGTGCCAGCAGTACCCAGACAGGGGGCTCAGAGACCCAGTACTTC
16	TRBV4-2	.	TRBJ2-5	TRBD2	CASSQGASGYQETQYF	TGTGCCAGCAGCCAAGGGGCTAGCGGATACCAAGAGACCCAGTACTTC
14	TRBV3-1/TRBV3-2	.	TRBJ2-1	TRBD2	CASSLSGNNNEQFF	TGTGCCAGCAGCCTTAGCGGGAACAACAATGAGCAGTTCTTC
15	TRBV6-5	.	TRBJ2-5	.	CASSSPRGVVGTQYF	TGTGCCAGCAGTTCCCCCAGGGGCGTGGTCGGGACCCAGTACTTC
15	TRBV15	many	TRBJ2-3	TRBD2	CATSGLAGGRDTQYF	TGTGCCACCAGTGGGCTAGCGGGAGGAAGAGATACGCAGTATTTT
15	TRBV18	.	TRBJ2-7	TRBD1	CASSLWTGTAYEQYF	TGTGCCAGCTCACTCTGGACAGGGACAGCCTACGAGCAGTACTTC
13	TRBV6-5	.	TRBJ1-6	TRBD1	CASRQGARSPLHF	TGTGCCAGCAGACAGGGGGCGCGGTCACCCCTCCACTTT
20	TRBV19	.	TRBJ2-1	TRBD2	CASKRRGLAGGQSSYNEQFF	TGTGCCAGTAAACGAAGGGGACTGGCGGGAGGCCAAAGCTCCTACAATGAGCAGTTCTTC
15	TRBV6-5	once	TRBJ1-1	TRBD1	CASSPDRGPNTEAFF	TGTGCCAGCAGCCCCGACAGGGGACCTAACACTGAAGCTTTCTTT
12	TRBV18	once	TRBJ1-1	.	CASSQQRTEAFF	TGTGCCAGCTCACAACAGAGAACTGAAGCTTTCTTT
12	TRBV28	.	TRBJ1-5	.	CASSSGFEPQHF	TGTGCCAGCAGTTCAGGGTTCGAGCCCCAGCATTTT
18	TRBV24-1	.	TRBJ2-7	TRBD2	CATSDLPHGGRSSYEQYF	TGTGCCACCAGTGATTTGCCTCATGGCGGGAGGTCCTCCTACGAGCAGTACTTC
17	TRBV2	.	TRBJ2-2	TRBD1	CASSVSRDRGNTGELFF	TGTGCCAGCAGTGTCTCCCGGGACAGGGGAAACACCGGGGAGCTGTTTTTT
14	TRBV6-4	few	TRBJ2-7	.	CASSDSFGLAEQYF	TGTGCCAGCAGTGACTCCTTTGGGCTAGCCGAGCAGTACTTC
16	TRBV5-1	.	TRBJ2-7	.	CASSLAGGLPSYEQYF	TGCGCCAGCAGCTTGGCCGGGGGACTCCCATCGTACGAGCAGTACTTC
14	TRBV4-1	.	TRBJ2-1	TRBD2	CASSTPTAGGEQFF	TGCGCCAGCAGCACTCCTACCGCGGGAGGTGAGCAGTTCTTC
13	TRBV19	.	TRBJ2-2	.	CASSPRVTGELFF	TGTGCCAGTAGTCCCAGGGTAACCGGGGAGCTGTTTTTT
16	TRBV11-2	once	TRBJ2-3	.	CASSLGGLKRTDTQYF	TGTGCCAGCAGCTTAGGGGGACTGAAGCGCACAGATACGCAGTATTTT
14	TRBV27	.	TRBJ2-3	.	CASSPKRGTDTQYF	TGTGCCAGCAGTCCCAAGAGGGGCACAGATACGCAGTATTTT
13	TRBV29-1	.	TRBJ2-1	.	CSVYSQDYNEQFF	TGCAGCGTCTATTCGCAGGATTACAATGAGCAGTTCTTC
15	TRBV27	few	TRBJ2-7	.	CASSYRDGSSYEQYF	TGTGCCAGCAGTTACCGGGACGGGAGCTCCTACGAGCAGTACTTC
20	TRBV14	.	TRBJ2-2	TRBD2	CASSQTTPGLAGGRTGELFF	TGTGCCAGCAGCCAGACAACTCCGGGACTAGCGGGAGGGCGCACCGGGGAGCTGTTTTTT
14	TRBV24-1	.	TRBJ2-2	.	CATSDYKNTGELFF	TGTGCCACCAGTGATTACAAGAACACCGGGGAGCTGTTTTTT
14	TRBV18	.	TRBJ1-5	TRBD1	CASSGTDSNQPQHF	TGTGCCAGCTCAGGGACAGATAGCAATCAGCCCCAGCATTTT
11	TRBV6-6	.	TRBJ1-2	.	CASSPGYGYTF	TGTGCCAGCAGTCCAGGATATGGCTACACCTTC
14	TRBV3-1/TRBV3-2	.	TRBJ2-1	.	CASSQGMRVAEQFF	TGTGCCAGCAGCCAAGGTATGAGGGTCGCTGAGCAGTTCTTC
17	TRBV2	.	TRBJ2-2	TRBD2	CASSETRTSGNTGELFF	TGTGCCAGCAGTGAAACAAGGACTAGCGGGAACACCGGGGAGCTGTTTTTT
15	TRBV5-1	.	TRBJ2-4	TRBD2	CASSSTSGSGYIQYF	TGCGCCAGCAGCTCGACTAGCGGGAGTGGGTACATTCAGTACTTC
14	TRBV6-5	.	TRBJ2-1	TRBD1	CASSLGQGPNEQFF	TGTGCCAGCAGTTTGGGACAGGGACCGAATGAGCAGTTCTTC
16	TRBV19	.	TRBJ2-3	TRBD2	CASSIRGGDVTDTQYF	TGTGCCAGTAGTATACGGGGAGGGGATGTGACAGATACGCAGTATTTT
16	TRBV5-1	.	TRBJ2-6	.	CASSLGGGAGANVLTF	TGCGCCAGCAGCTTGGGAGGGGGAGCTGGGGCCAACGTCCTGACTTTC
18	TRBV18	.	TRBJ2-1	TRBD2	CASSPLGWREGLNNEQFF	TGTGCCAGCTCACCATTAGGGTGGCGGGAGGGCCTCAACAATGAGCAGTTCTTC